The next 16 T cell receptor beta chains were all read from a single sample in a study of T cells in Graves' hyperthyroidism and ophthalmopathy. TCR beta CDR3 regions were amplified from RNA. A set of HTBI primers served as the primers for a first-round RT-PCR of the TCR CDR3. TCRdb independently ran MiXCR on the multiplex PCR reads; one entry per CDR3 protein. The sample holds a few hundred thousand distinct CDR3 sequences; less than 25% are singletons and the top ten take approximately 49%. Sequencing was carried out using blood. These receptors were obtained from a woman aged 70-85 years with Graves' ophthalmopathy.

The chain uses TRBV15 and TRBJ2-3, with TRBD2 identical over 7 bases. Per germline, CDR1 LNHNV and CDR2 YYDKDF (reference sequence). Trimming cost V 2 bases and J 1 base; bases outside gene matches: 6. This CDR3 contains 16 residues. The CDR3 reads CATSRPSGRGTDTQYF. The CDR3, as DNA: TGTGCCACCAGCAGACCCTCGGGGAGGGGCACAGATACGCAGTATTTT.

This clonotype was counted many times. V is TRBV12-3 or TRBV12-4 and J is TRBJ2-7; D not certain. V was pared by 3 bases and J by 2 bases, with 14 bases between. The CDR3 has 15 residues. In DNA, the CDR3 is TGTGCCAGCAGTTTGACGGGTGCCTCAACCTACGAGCAGTACTTC. Its protein product is CASSLTGASTYEQYF.

The chain joins TRBV29-1 to TRBJ1-2, with 8 bases matching TRBD1. Germline V gene sequence: CDR1 SQVTM, CDR2 ANQGSEA. The CDR3 has 12 amino acids. V shed 4 bases, J shed 8 bases, and the junction held 6 bases outside the gene matches. The CDR3 loop reads CSVVDRGFGYTF. For the CDR3, the DNA is TGCAGCGTTGTTGACAGGGGATTCGGCTACACCTTC.

This clonotype turned up a few times. This chain joins TRBV28 and TRBJ1-2; D may be TRBD1 (6 bases). The CDR3 runs 12 residues. CDR1 and CDR2 from the germline V gene are MDHEN and SYDVKM. V lost 5 bases, J lost 6 bases, and 10 bases lay in between. The CDR3 coding sequence is TGTGCCAGCAGTCTACGGGACAATGGCTACACCTTC. This gives the protein CASSLRDNGYTF.

The V call is TRBV28, the J call TRBJ2-1, with D maybe TRBD2 (6 bases). The CDR3 runs to 16 residues. V was cut by 6 bases and J by 5 bases, with 20 bases left in between. Germline V lookup: CDR1 MDHEN, CDR2 SYDVKM. The CDR3 sequence: CASSQVEAGFNNEQFF. CDR3 nucleotides: TGTGCCAGCAGCCAAGTCGAGGCGGGATTTAACAATGAGCAGTTCTTC.

This clonotype was counted only a few times. This chain connects TRBV3-1 to TRBJ2-2; no clear D gene. Germline V gene sequence: CDR1 LGHDT, CDR2 YNNKEL (reference sequence). Trimming took off 4 bases at V and 0 bases at J, with 12 bases between the two ends. This CDR3 region has 16 residues. The chain's CDR3 is CASSRTPGPNTGELFF. The CDR3 region has the DNA TGTGCCAGCAGCCGCACACCAGGACCGAACACCGGGGAGCTGTTTTTT.

This clonotype was found many times. This chain links TRBV11-3 with TRBJ2-3; D is unresolved. The germline V and J ends were trimmed by 4 bases and 5 bases, with 13 bases remaining between them. The CDR3 sequence is 14 residues long. The germline CDR1 and CDR2 sequences are SGHNT and YENEEA. CDR3 sequence reads: CASSSKNGRDTQYF. The CDR3 bases are TGTGCCAGCAGCTCCAAGAACGGAAGAGATACGCAGTATTTT.

This clonotype was detected ten times or more. The chain joins TRBV6-4 to TRBJ1-1; D unclear. The germline CDR1 and CDR2 sequences are MRHNA and SNTAGT. The CDR3 extends over 13 amino acids. The V end lost 5 bases, the J end lost 0 bases, and 7 bases lay between the germline ends. The CDR3 nucleotides are TGTGCCAGCAGTCGATTGATGAACACTGAAGCTTTCTTT. Amino acid sequence: CASSRLMNTEAFF.

This clonotype has just a few counts. The chain uses TRBV5-1 and TRBJ2-3; 7 nucleotides agree with TRBD1. The germline gives CDR1 SGHRS, CDR2 YFSETQ. CDR3 length: 14 amino acids. V shed 4 bases and J 6 bases; nucleotides not matched to a gene: 8. The CDR3 region is CASSPGQASDTQYF. As DNA, the CDR3 is TGCGCCAGCAGCCCTGGACAGGCCTCTGATACGCAGTATTTT.

This clonotype was detected once. V and J are TRBV19 and TRBJ1-4; D remains unclear. The CDR3 is 13 residues long. Trimming cost V 4 bases and J 5 bases, with 8 bases left between them. Germline CDR1 reads LNHDA; CDR2 reads SQIVND (reference sequence). The CDR3 nucleotides are TGTGCCAGTAGTACCGGACGGAATGAAAAACTGTTTTTT. Translation: CASSTGRNEKLFF. The full variable domain, with the rest looked up from reference TRBV19 and TRBJ1-4, is DGGITQSPKYLFRKEGQNVTLSCEQNLNHDAMYWYRQDPGQGLRLIYYSQIVNDFQKGDIAEGYSVSREKKESFPLTVTSAQKNPTAFYLCASSTGRNEKLFFGSGTQLSVL.

This clonotype has just a few counts. The J gene is TRBJ1-6, the V gene TRBV12-3 or TRBV12-4, with 9 bases aligning to TRBD1. The CDR3 is made up of 14 amino acids. V shed 10 bases, J shed 6 bases, and the junction held 7 bases outside the gene matches. CDR3 residues: CAIAQGARNSPLHF. For the CDR3, the DNA is TGTGCCATCGCACAGGGGGCACGTAATTCACCCCTCCACTTT.

This clonotype was detected many times. This chain links TRBV11-2 with TRBJ2-5, with 12 bases fitting TRBD2. Germline V gene lookup returns CDR1 SGHAT and CDR2 FQNNGV. V dropped 5 bases and J dropped 5; count of bases not matched to a gene: 9. CDR3 length equals 16 residues. CDR3 bases: TGTGCCAGCAGCCTCTCTAGCGGGAGGGGAGTGGAGACCCAGTACTTC. It codes for CASSLSSGRGVETQYF.

This clonotype was counted ten times or more. The chain recombines TRBV12-3 or TRBV12-4 with TRBJ1-3; D uncertain. This CDR3 is 16 amino acids long. V lost 7 bases, J lost 4 bases, and 20 bases lay in between. CDR3 loop: CASTPVSGTEGNTIYF. The CDR3 coding sequence is TGTGCCAGCACCCCGGTATCGGGAACCGAAGGAAACACCATATATTTT.

There are a few counts of this clonotype. The V call is TRBV27, the J call TRBJ2-3; D is unresolved. V was clipped by 7 bases and J by 5 bases, with 19 bases between them. CDR1 is MNHEY and CDR2 is SMNVEV in the germline V gene (reference sequence). CDR3 size: 15 residues. CDR3 in DNA: TGTGCCAGCACCCCCGGAACCACTCCAGGAGATACGCAGTATTTT. It specifies CASTPGTTPGDTQYF.

The gene calls are TRBV28 and TRBJ2-3; D possibly corresponds to TRBD2 (5 bases). The CDR3 consists of 14 residues. The germline CDR1 and CDR2 sequences are MDHEN and SYDVKM. Trimming removed 5 bases at V and 13 bases at J, with 22 bases between. CDR3 sequence (DNA): TGTGCCAGCAGTAAGCGGCTAGTCCAAGAGAGAGAGTATTTT. Translation: CASSKRLVQEREYF.

This chain links TRBV7-9 with TRBJ2-5, with D perhaps assigned TRBD1 or TRBD2 (6 bases each). Deletions cut 3 bases from V and 1 base from J, with 18 bases between. Germline loops: CDR1 SEHNR, CDR2 FQNEAQ (reference sequence). This CDR3 contains 17 residues. CDR3 nucleotide sequence: TGTGCCAGCAGCTTTTTGAAAACAGGGACTTTCCAAGAGACCCAGTACTTC. This gives the protein CASSFLKTGTFQETQYF.